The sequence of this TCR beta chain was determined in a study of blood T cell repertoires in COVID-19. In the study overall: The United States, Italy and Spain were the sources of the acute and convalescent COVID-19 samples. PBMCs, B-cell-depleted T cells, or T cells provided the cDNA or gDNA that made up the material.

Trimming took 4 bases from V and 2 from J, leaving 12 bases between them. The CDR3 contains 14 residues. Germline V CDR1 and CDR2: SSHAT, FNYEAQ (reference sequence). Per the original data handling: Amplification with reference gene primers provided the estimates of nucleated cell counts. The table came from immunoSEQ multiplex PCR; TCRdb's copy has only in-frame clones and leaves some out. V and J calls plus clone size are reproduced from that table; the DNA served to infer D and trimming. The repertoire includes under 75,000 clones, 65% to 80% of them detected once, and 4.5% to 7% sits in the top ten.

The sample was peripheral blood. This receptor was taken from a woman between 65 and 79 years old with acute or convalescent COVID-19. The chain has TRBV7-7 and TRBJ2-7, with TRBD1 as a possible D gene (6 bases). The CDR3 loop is CASSSRTVPYEQYF. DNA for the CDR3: TGTGCCAGCAGCTCGCGGACAGTACCCTACGAGCAGTACTTC.